This T cell receptor beta chain was recovered during a study of blood T cell repertoires in COVID-19. About the study: The United States, Italy and Spain supplied acute and convalescent COVID-19 samples. PBMCs, B-cell-depleted T cells, or T cells provided the cDNA or gDNA that made up the material.

V dropped 5 bases and J dropped 2; count of bases not matched to a gene: 8. The CDR3 contains 15 residues. From germline, CDR1 is SGHAT and CDR2 FQNNGV. As handled by the study authors: Amplification of reference gene primers was used by the study to estimate nucleated cell counts. Profiled with immunoSEQ multiplex PCR; TCRdb holds only in-frame clones, not every one. D and trimming were read from the DNA, whereas the V and J calls and clone size are those reported in that table. The sample carries around 100,000 clones, roughly nine tenths recorded once. This rearrangement joins TRBV11-2 to TRBJ2-7; 8 bases are shared with TRBD1. Sequenced sample: peripheral blood. This receptor was taken from a human donor in a cohort sampled during active COVID-19. DNA for the CDR3: TGTGCCAGCAGCGGGGGACAGGATAACACCTACGAGCAGTACTTC. It translates to CASSGGQDNTYEQYF.